This TCR beta chain was identified during a study of T cells in tuberculosis. Sorting used thawed, overnight-rested PBMC stained with anti-CD3, a viability dye and GMM-loaded CD1B tetramer. C32 glucose monomycolate from Rhodococcus equi was loaded onto the CD1B tetramers. About 100,000 tetramer-negative cells were sorted from each donor. Unmatched junction bases numbered 5, after V lost 5 bases and J lost 7 bases. This CDR3 is built from 15 residues. Germline V gives CDR1 SGHTA, CDR2 FQGNSA. Chain pairing is unknown; alpha and beta were sequenced separately. TCRdb's table, derived via immunoSEQ multiplex PCR, lists solely in-frame clones and lacks some. The table has around 60,000 clones, around 81% seen once; the top ten hold roughly 13%.

Sequencing used CD1b-GMM tetramer-negative cells sorted from PBMCs. V gene TRBV7-2 combines with J gene TRBJ2-3, with TRBD2 matching over 14 bases. This TCR derives from an adult woman with latent tuberculosis. The CDR3 sequence is CASSMTSGGANTQYF. CDR3 in DNA: TGTGCCAGCAGCATGACTAGCGGGGGGGCTAATACGCAGTATTTT.